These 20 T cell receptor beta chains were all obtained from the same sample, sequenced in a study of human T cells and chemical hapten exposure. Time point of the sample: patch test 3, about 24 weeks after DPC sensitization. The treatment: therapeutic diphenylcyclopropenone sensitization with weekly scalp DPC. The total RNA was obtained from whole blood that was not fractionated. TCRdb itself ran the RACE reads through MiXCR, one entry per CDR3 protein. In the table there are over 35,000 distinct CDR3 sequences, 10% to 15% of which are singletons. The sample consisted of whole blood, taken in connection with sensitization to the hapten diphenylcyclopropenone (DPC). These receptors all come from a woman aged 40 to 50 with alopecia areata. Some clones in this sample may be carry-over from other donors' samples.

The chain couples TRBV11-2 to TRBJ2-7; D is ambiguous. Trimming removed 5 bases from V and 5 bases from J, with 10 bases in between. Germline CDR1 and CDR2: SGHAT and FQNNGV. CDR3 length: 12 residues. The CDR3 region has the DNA TGTGCCAGCAGCGGGATGGGCGACGAGCAGTACTTC. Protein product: CASSGMGDEQYF.

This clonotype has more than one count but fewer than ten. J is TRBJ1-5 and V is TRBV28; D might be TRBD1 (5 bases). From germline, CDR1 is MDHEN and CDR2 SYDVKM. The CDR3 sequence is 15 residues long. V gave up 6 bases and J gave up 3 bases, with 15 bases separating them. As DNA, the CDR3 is TGTGCCAGCAGCCAACGAACAGGTTTCAATCAGCCCCAGCATTTT. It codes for CASSQRTGFNQPQHF. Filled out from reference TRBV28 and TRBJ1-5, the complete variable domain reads DVKVTQSSRYLVKRTGEKVFLECVQDMDHENMFWYRQDPGLGLRLIYFSYDVKMKEKGDIPEGYSVSREKKERFSLILESASTNQTSMYLCASSQRTGFNQPQHFGDGTRLSIL.

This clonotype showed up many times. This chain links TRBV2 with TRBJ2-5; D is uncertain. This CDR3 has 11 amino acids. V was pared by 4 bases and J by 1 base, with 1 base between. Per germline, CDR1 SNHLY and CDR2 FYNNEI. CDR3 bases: TGTGCCAGCAGTGGCCAAGAGACCCAGTACTTC. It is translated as CASSGQETQYF.

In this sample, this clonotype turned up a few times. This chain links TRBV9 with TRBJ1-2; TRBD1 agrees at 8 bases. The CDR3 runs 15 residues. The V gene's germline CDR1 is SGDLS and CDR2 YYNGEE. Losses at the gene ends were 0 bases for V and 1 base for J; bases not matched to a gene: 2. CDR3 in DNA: TGTGCCAGCAGCGTAGATGGACAGGGTAACTATGGCTACACCTTC. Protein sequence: CASSVDGQGNYGYTF.

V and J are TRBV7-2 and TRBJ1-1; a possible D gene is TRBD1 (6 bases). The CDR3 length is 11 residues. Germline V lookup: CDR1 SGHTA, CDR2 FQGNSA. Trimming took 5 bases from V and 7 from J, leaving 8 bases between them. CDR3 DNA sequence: TGTGCCAGCAGCCGACAGGTTGAAGCTTTCTTT. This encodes CASSRQVEAFF.

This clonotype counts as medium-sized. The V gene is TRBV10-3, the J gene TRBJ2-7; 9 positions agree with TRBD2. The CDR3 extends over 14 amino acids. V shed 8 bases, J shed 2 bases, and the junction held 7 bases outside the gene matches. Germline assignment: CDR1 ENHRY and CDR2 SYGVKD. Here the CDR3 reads CAIGSASGTYEQYF. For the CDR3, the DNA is TGTGCCATCGGATCGGCTAGCGGGACCTACGAGCAGTACTTC.

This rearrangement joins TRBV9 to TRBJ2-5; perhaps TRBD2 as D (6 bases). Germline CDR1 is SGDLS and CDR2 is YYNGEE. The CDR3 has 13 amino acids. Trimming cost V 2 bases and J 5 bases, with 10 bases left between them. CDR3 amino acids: CASSVGGDETQYF. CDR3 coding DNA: TGTGCCAGCAGCGTGGGGGGAGATGAGACCCAGTACTTC.

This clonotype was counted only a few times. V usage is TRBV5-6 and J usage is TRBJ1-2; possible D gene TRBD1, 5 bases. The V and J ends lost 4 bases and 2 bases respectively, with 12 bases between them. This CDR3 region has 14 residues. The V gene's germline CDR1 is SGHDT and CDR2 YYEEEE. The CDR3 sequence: CASSPPGANYGYTF. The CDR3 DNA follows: TGTGCCAGCAGCCCCCCTGGGGCAAACTATGGCTACACCTTC. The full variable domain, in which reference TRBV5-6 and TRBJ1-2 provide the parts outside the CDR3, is DAGVTQSPTHLIKTRGQQVTLRCSPKSGHDTVSWYQQALGQGPQFIFQYYEEEERQRGNFPDRFSGHQFPNYSSELNVNALLLGDSALYLCASSPPGANYGYTFGSGTRLTVV.

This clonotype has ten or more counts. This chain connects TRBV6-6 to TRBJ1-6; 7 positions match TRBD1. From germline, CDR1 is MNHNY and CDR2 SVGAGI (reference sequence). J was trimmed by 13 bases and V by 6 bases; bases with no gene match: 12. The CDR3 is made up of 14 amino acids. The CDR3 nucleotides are TGTGCCAGCAGGCCCTTGACAGGGATCGAGCCCCTCCACTTT. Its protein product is CASRPLTGIEPLHF.

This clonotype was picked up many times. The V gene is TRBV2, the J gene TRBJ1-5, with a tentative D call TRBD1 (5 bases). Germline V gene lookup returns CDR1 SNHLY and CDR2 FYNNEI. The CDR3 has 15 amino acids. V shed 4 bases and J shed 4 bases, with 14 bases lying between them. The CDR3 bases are TGTGCCAGCAGTGGCCAGGGTGTGCGGAATCAGCCCCAGCATTTT. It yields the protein CASSGQGVRNQPQHF.

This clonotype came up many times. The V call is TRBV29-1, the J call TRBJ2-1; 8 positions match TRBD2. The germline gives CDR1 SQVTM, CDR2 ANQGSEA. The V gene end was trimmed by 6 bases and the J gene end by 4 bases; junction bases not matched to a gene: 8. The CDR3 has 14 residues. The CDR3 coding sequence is TGCAGCGTCAGCGGGAGAGGAGGGTACAATGAGCAGTTCTTC. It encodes CSVSGRGGYNEQFF.

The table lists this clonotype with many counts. CDR3 nucleotide sequence: TGTGCCAGCAGCTTATCCGGGACAGATAAGGAGACCCAGTACTTC. Translating it yields CASSLSGTDKETQYF. This sequence joins TRBV7-9 and TRBJ2-5; 7 bases are a match to TRBD1. The V gene's germline CDR1 is SEHNR and CDR2 FQNEAQ (reference sequence). CDR3 length: 15 residues. Losses at the gene ends were 2 bases for V and 5 bases for J; bases not matched to a gene: 8.

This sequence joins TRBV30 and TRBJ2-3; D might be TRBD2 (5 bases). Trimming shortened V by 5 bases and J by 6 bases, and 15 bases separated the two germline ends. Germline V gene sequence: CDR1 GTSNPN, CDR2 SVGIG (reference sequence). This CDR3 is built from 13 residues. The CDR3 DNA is TGTGCCTGGGGCAAGCGGAGAGCGGATACGCAGTATTTT. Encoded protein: CAWGKRRADTQYF.

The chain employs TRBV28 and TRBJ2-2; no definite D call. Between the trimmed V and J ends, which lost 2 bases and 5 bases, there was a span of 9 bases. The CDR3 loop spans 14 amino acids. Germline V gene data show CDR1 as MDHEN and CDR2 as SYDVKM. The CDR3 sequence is CASSLQLATGELFF. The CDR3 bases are TGTGCCAGCAGTTTACAGCTTGCTACCGGGGAGCTGTTTTTT.

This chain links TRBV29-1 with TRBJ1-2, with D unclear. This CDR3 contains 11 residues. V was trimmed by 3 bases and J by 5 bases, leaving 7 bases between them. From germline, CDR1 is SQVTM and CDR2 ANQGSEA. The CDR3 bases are TGCAGCGTTGACCCGGATTATGGCTACACCTTC. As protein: CSVDPDYGYTF. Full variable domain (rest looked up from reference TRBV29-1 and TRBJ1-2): SAVISQKPSRDICQRGTSLTIQCQVDSQVTMMFWYRQQPGQSLTLIATANQGSEATYESGFVIDKFPISRPNLTFSTLTVSNMSPEDSSIYLCSVDPDYGYTFGSGTRLTVV.

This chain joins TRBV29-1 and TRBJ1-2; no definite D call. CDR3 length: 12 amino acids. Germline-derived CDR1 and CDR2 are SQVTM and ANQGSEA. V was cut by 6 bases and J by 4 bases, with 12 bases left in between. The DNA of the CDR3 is TGCAGCGTATCTCACGGCGCCTATGGCTACACCTTC. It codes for CSVSHGAYGYTF.

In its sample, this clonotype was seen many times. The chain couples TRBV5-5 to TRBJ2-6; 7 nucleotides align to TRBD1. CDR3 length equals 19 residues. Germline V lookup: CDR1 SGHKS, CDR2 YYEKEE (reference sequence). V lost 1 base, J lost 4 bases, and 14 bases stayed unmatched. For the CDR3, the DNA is TGTGCCAGCAGCTTGAAGGATGGACAGGCCCACCTCGGGGCCAACGTCCTGACTTTC. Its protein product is CASSLKDGQAHLGANVLTF. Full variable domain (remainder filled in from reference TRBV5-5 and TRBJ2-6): DAGVTQSPTHLIKTRGQQVTLRCSPISGHKSVSWYQQVLGQGPQFIFQYYEKEERGRGNFPDRFSARQFPNYSSELNVNALLLGDSALYLCASSLKDGQAHLGANVLTFGAGSRLTVL.

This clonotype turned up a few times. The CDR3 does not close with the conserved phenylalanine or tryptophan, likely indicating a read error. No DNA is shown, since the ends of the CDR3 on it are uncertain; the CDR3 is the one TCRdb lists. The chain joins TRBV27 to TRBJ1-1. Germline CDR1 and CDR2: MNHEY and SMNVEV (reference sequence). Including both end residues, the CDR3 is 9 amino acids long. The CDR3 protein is CASSFTDRV.

Here the CDR3 reads CASSDSGGSTEAFF. The CDR3 DNA is TGTGCCAGCAGTGACTCGGGGGGGAGTACTGAAGCTTTCTTT. The rearrangement links TRBV6-4 to TRBJ1-1; D might be TRBD1 (5 bases). Trimming removed 0 bases from V and 5 bases from J, with 10 bases in between. Per the germline V gene, CDR1 is MRHNA and CDR2 is SNTAGT. The CDR3 runs 14 residues.

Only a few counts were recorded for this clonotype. The CDR3 sequence: CASSLGGGLGTYGYTF. The CDR3 DNA is TGTGCCAGCAGCCTCGGAGGGGGATTAGGGACCTATGGCTACACCTTC. V and J are TRBV3-1 and TRBJ1-2; the D gene is possibly TRBD1 (6 bases). V gave up 4 bases and J gave up 4 bases, with 19 bases separating them. The germline gives CDR1 LGHDT, CDR2 YNNKEL (reference sequence). The CDR3 contains 16 residues.